This T cell receptor beta chain derives from a study of blood T cell repertoires in COVID-19. Background on the study: Acute and convalescent COVID-19 samples came from the United States, Italy and Spain. From T cells, B-cell-depleted T cells, or PBMCs came the material, which was cDNA or gDNA.

V was clipped by 0 bases and J by 7 bases, with 15 bases between them. The CDR3 totals 15 residues. Germline loops: CDR1 MNHNY, CDR2 SVGAGI (reference sequence). Per the original methods: Amplifying reference gene primers gave estimates of nucleated cell counts. Sequenced by immunoSEQ multiplex PCR; TCRdb stores in-frame clones only, minus some. V, J and clone size derive from that table, while D and trimming were established from the DNA sequence. The data contain about 90,000 clones, just under 85% of them singletons. The gene calls are TRBV6-6 and TRBJ1-1; D may be TRBD1 (6 bases). The receptor comes from a woman aged 65 to 85 with active or convalescent COVID-19. The sample was peripheral blood. As DNA, the CDR3 is TGTGCCAGCAGTTACTCGTCTCCAGGGGTTGGTGAAGCTTTCTTT. It yields the protein CASSYSSPGVGEAFF.